These 4 T cell receptor beta chains came from one sample sequenced in a study of T-cell memory formation after mild COVID-19. In TCRdb, the 5' RACE reads were re-called with MiXCR into one record per CDR3 protein. This repertoire shows roughly 450,000 distinct CDR3 sequences, 18% found once; its top ten account for more than 9%. Source material: PBMCs or a T cell subset sorted from them (not recorded which). The receptors come from an adult woman who had mild COVID-19 (a few samples of this study predate the infection). Cell type and time point are not known.

V usage is TRBV20-1 and J usage is TRBJ2-1; 11 bases are a match to TRBD2. Germline V gives CDR1 DFQATT, CDR2 SNEGSKA (reference sequence). The CDR3 totals 20 residues. The junction had 15 bases not matched to a gene; V was cut back by 0 bases and J by 2 bases. CDR3 sequence (DNA): TGCAGTGCTAGAGATCGAGGGACTAGCGGTCCAGGGGGCCCCTACAATGAGCAGTTCTTC. Translation gives CSARDRGTSGPGGPYNEQFF.

This clonotype showed up just a few times. V and J are TRBV5-6 and TRBJ2-7, with 9 bases matching TRBD2. The CDR3 contains 16 residues. From germline, CDR1 is SGHDT and CDR2 YYEEEE. Trimming removed 3 bases from V and 3 bases from J; junction bases left unmatched: 10. CDR3 nucleotides: TGTGCCAGCAGCTGGCCACAAGCGGGGGGTTACTACGAGCAGTACTTC. The encoded protein is CASSWPQAGGYYEQYF.

This chain joins TRBV3-1 and TRBJ1-1; TRBD1 might be the D (6 bases). CDR1 is LGHDT, CDR2 YNNKEL, per germline (reference sequence). The CDR3 is made up of 15 amino acids. V was cut by 3 bases and J by 2 bases, with 13 bases left in between. As DNA, the CDR3 is TGTGCCAGCAGCCAGCAGGGGAGAGGAAACACTGAAGCTTTCTTT. Protein product: CASSQQGRGNTEAFF.

This clonotype was detected many times. The rearrangement links TRBV12-3 or TRBV12-4 to TRBJ1-2; D call uncertain. The V and J ends lost 2 bases and 5 bases respectively, with 3 bases between them. CDR3 length: 11 residues. CDR3 sequence (DNA): TGTGCCAGCAGTTTATCATATGGCTACACCTTC. Its protein product is CASSLSYGYTF.